Each of the 19 T cell receptor beta chains below was sequenced from the same sample in a study of beta chain features in type 1 diabetes. Overall study results and limits: Type 1 diabetes patients had TCRB CDR3s that were shorter (moderately but significantly so) in all four CD4+ subsets.

For these receptors, no antigen is known. All of the isolated RNA was reverse transcribed, so expressed TCRB transcripts were sequenced. Produced via immunoSEQ multiplex PCR; TCRdb's table is partial and in-frame only. The repertoire holds a few hundred thousand clones, over 8.5% seen once, with about 0.64% in the top ten. The sequenced sample consisted of central memory CD4+ T cells from blood. Every receptor here comes from a man aged 25-45 years with type 1 diabetes.

The genes are TRBV5-1 and TRBJ2-3, with D maybe TRBD1 (5 bases). The V gene's germline CDR1 is SGHRS and CDR2 YFSETQ. The CDR3 is 13 residues long. Trimming shortened V by 3 bases and J by 8 bases, and 13 bases separated the two germline ends. Written as DNA, the CDR3 is TGCGCCAGCAGCTCTAACCAGGGTAGTACGCAGTATTTT. Its translation: CASSSNQGSTQYF. Together with reference TRBV5-1 and TRBJ2-3, the CDR3 gives the full variable domain: KAGVTQTPRYLIKTRGQQVTLSCSPISGHRSVSWYQQTPGQGLQFLFEYFSETQRNKGNFPGRFSGRQFSNSRSEMNVSTLELGDSALYLCASSSNQGSTQYFGPGTRLTVL.

This clone appeared a few times. The V and J genes are TRBV10-3 and TRBJ2-7; 7 bases line up with TRBD1. The junction had 8 bases not matched to a gene; V was cut back by 6 bases and J by 6 bases. The CDR3 consists of 13 residues. Germline-derived CDR1 and CDR2 are ENHRY and SYGVKD. The CDR3 loop is CAISTSGTVEQYF. The CDR3 DNA sequence: TGTGCCATCAGCACTTCCGGGACAGTCGAGCAGTACTTC.

The sample holds many counts of this clone. The rearrangement links TRBV7-2 to TRBJ2-3; D remains ambiguous. Looked up from germline, CDR1 is SGHTA and CDR2 is FQGNSA. V was pared by 6 bases and J by 2 bases, with 12 bases between. The CDR3 runs 14 residues. Written as DNA, the CDR3 is TGTGCCAGCAGGAAGGGCAGTTTCACAGATACGCAGTATTTT. It specifies CASRKGSFTDTQYF.

In this sample, this clone turned up a few times. The chain uses TRBV19 and TRBJ1-5; maybe TRBD1 (5 bases). V lost 5 bases and J 0 bases, leaving 11 bases between the germline ends. Per the germline V gene, CDR1 is LNHDA and CDR2 is SQIVND (reference sequence). The CDR3 contains 15 residues. CDR3 nucleotides: TGTGCCAGTAGTCTAGGGGCCGTTAGCAATCAGCCCCAGCATTTT. This gives the protein CASSLGAVSNQPQHF.

This chain uses TRBV5-6 with TRBJ1-4; TRBD1 is a possible D gene (6 bases). Germline V gene lookup returns CDR1 SGHDT and CDR2 YYEEEE. V was pared by 4 bases and J by 5 bases, with 12 bases between. The CDR3 loop spans 14 amino acids. DNA for the CDR3: TGTGCCAGCAGCCCCGACAGGTGGAATGAAAAACTGTTTTTT. Translating gives CASSPDRWNEKLFF.

This clone has only a few counts. The CDR3 region is CASTPDSKNIQYF. The CDR3 nucleotides are TGTGCCAGCACCCCGGACAGCAAAAACATTCAGTACTTC. This sequence joins TRBV6-5 and TRBJ2-4; possible D gene TRBD1, 6 bases. The CDR3 runs to 13 residues. V lost 7 bases and J lost 3, with 10 bases in between. Germline loops: CDR1 MNHEY, CDR2 SVGAGI.

This clone has just a few counts. The CDR3: CASSSEMNTEAFF. As DNA, the CDR3 is TGTGCCAGCAGCAGTGAAATGAACACTGAAGCTTTCTTT. The chain combines TRBV5-6 with TRBJ1-1; D not certain. CDR1 and CDR2 from the germline V gene are SGHDT and YYEEEE. The CDR3 has 13 amino acids. Trimming left V 4 bases short and J 0 bases short, with 7 bases between.

CDR3 sequence reads: CASSLVGRQTYEQYF. CDR3 bases: TGTGCCAGCAGCTTAGTAGGCAGACAGACCTACGAGCAGTACTTC. The chain couples TRBV5-4 to TRBJ2-7; a possible D gene is TRBD1 (5 bases). The V gene's germline CDR1 is SGHNT and CDR2 YYREEE (reference sequence). Trimming took 2 bases from V and 2 from J, leaving 14 bases between them. The CDR3 totals 15 residues.

This clone has only a few counts. This chain connects TRBV5-1 to TRBJ2-5; 9 bases agree with TRBD1. The J segment lost 4 bases and the V segment lost 4 bases, leaving 2 bases of the junction unmatched. The germline gives CDR1 SGHRS, CDR2 YFSETQ. This CDR3 has 13 amino acids. CDR3 bases: TGCGCCAGCAGCATGGGACAGGGAGAGACCCAGTACTTC. Translation: CASSMGQGETQYF.

This clone was found a few times. The chain joins TRBV5-4 to TRBJ2-3; weak D call: TRBD2 (6 bases). Germline V CDR1 and CDR2: SGHNT, YYREEE (reference sequence). The CDR3 runs to 14 residues. The ends were cut back, 4 bases at V and 3 bases at J, with 12 bases in the middle. CDR3 sequence (DNA): TGTGCCAGCAGCCGGGAGTTCGGAACAGATACGCAGTATTTT. Its protein product is CASSREFGTDTQYF.

The table lists this clone with a few counts. The genes are TRBV6-1 and TRBJ2-5; TRBD2 matches at 7 bases. The CDR3 has 15 amino acids. Trimming at V came to 6 bases and at J to 2 bases, leaving 9 bases not matched to a gene. Per the germline V gene, CDR1 is MNHNS and CDR2 is SASEGT. The CDR3 region is CASRGGYEGQETQYF. CDR3 DNA: TGTGCCAGCAGGGGAGGGTATGAGGGGCAAGAGACCCAGTACTTC.

V gene TRBV19 combines with J gene TRBJ1-5; D uncertain. The CDR3 spans 12 residues. V was pared by 10 bases and J by 10 bases, with 17 bases between. Germline-derived CDR1 and CDR2 are LNHDA and SQIVND (reference sequence). The CDR3 region has the DNA TGTGCCACAAGTCTGGGGTTTCCCCCCCAGCATTTT. Translated: CATSLGFPPQHF.

The V and J genes are TRBV27 and TRBJ1-2; 9 nucleotides match TRBD1. CDR1 is MNHEY and CDR2 is SMNVEV in the germline V gene (reference sequence). With V trimmed by 6 bases and J by 5 bases, 13 bases remained unmatched. The CDR3 spans 16 residues. CDR3 sequence: CASSPGGDRAKYGYTF. DNA for the CDR3: TGTGCCAGCAGCCCCGGGGGGGACAGGGCAAAGTATGGCTACACCTTC.

The genes are TRBV29-1 and TRBJ1-1; D is ambiguous. V gave up 1 base and J gave up 1 base, with 10 bases separating them. Germline CDR1 and CDR2: SQVTM and ANQGSEA. CDR3 length equals 14 residues. CDR3 in DNA: TGCAGCGTTGAAGGAGGACGGGGGAACACTGAAGCTTTCTTT. Translation gives CSVEGGRGNTEAFF.

Only a few counts were recorded for this clone. Being one base from a much bigger clone, this may be a read error. The chain combines TRBV6-5 with TRBJ2-1; D unclear. This CDR3 is 11 amino acids long. CDR1 and CDR2 (germline): MNHEY, SVGAGI. With 5 bases removed from V and 4 bases from J, the gap between germline ends came to 3 bases. CDR3 residues: CASSLYNEQFF. CDR3 DNA sequence: TGTGCCAGCAGTCTTTACAATGAGCAGTTCTTC.

Details on this clone: Its ends do not fully match the called genes, so a read error is possible. Other DNA sequences of this sample code for an identical CDR3. This sequence joins TRBV28 and TRBJ2-7; tentatively, D is TRBD2 (7 bases). The CDR3 has 16 amino acids. Germline-derived CDR1 and CDR2 are MDHEN and SYDVKM. The CDR3: CASSFAEQRGAYEQYF. The CDR3 nucleotides read TGTGCCAGCAGTTTTGCGGAACAACGGGGGGCCTATGAGCAGTACTTC.

The chain uses TRBV10-3 and TRBJ2-1, with D perhaps TRBD1 (7 bases). The CDR3 length is 14 residues. The V gene lost 7 bases and the J gene lost 2 bases, with 12 bases spanning the gap. Germline assignment: CDR1 ENHRY and CDR2 SYGVKD. The CDR3 loop is CAINQGGTYNEQFF. As DNA, the CDR3 is TGTGCCATCAATCAGGGGGGAACCTACAATGAGCAGTTCTTC.

Only a few counts were recorded for this clone. The gene calls are TRBV7-9 and TRBJ2-2; D remains unclear. Germline V gene data show CDR1 as SEHNR and CDR2 as FQNEAQ (reference sequence). The CDR3 length is 13 residues. Trimming took 2 bases from V and 5 from J, leaving 6 bases between them. CDR3 DNA sequence: TGTGCCAGCAGCTTAATTGGAACCGGGGAGCTGTTTTTT. Protein: CASSLIGTGELFF. Full variable domain (missing parts from reference TRBV7-9 and TRBJ2-2): DTGVSQNPRHKITKRGQNVTFRCDPISEHNRLYWYRQTLGQGPEFLTYFQNEAQLEKSRLLSDRFSAERPKGSFSTLEIQRTEQGDSAMYLCASSLIGTGELFFGEGSRLTVL.

This clone was recorded a few times. V and J are TRBV10-3 and TRBJ2-7; D is unclear. CDR1 ENHRY and CDR2 SYGVKD come from the germline V gene. The CDR3 is 11 amino acids. Deletions cut 11 bases from V and 3 bases from J, with 11 bases between. This chain's CDR3 is CASGIDYEQYF. DNA for the CDR3: TGTGCCTCGGGCATTGACTACGAGCAGTACTTC.